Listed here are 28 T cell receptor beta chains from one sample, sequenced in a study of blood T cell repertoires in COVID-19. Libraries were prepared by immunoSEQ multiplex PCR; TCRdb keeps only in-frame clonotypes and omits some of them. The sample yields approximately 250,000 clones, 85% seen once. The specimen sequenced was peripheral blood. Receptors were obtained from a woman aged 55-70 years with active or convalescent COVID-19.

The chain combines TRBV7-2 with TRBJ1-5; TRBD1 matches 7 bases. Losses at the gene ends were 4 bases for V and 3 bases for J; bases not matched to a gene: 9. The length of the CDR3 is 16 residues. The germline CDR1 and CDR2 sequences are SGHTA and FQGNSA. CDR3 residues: CASSSQTGVYNQPQHF. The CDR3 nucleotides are TGTGCCAGCAGCTCACAAACAGGGGTCTACAATCAGCCCCAGCATTTT.

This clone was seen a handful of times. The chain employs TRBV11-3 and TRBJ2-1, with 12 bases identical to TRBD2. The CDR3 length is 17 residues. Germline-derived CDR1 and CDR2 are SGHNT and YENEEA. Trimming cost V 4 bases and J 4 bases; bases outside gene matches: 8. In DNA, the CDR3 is TGTGCCAGCAGCTCCTTCTCCGGGACTAGCGGGTACAATGAGCAGTTCTTC. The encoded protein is CASSSFSGTSGYNEQFF. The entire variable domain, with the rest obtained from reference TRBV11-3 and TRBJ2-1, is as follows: EAGVVQSPRYKIIEKKQPVAFWCNPISGHNTLYWYLQNLGQGPELLIRYENEEAVDDSQLPKDRFSAERLKGVDSTLKIQPAELGDSAVYLCASSSFSGTSGYNEQFFGPGTRLTVL.

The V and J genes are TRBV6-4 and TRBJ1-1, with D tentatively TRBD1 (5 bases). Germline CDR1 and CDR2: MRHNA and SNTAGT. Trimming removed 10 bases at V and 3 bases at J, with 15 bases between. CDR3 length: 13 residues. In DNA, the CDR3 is TGTGCCACCAGGGAGGGGAGGGACACTGAAGCTTTCTTT. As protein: CATREGRDTEAFF.

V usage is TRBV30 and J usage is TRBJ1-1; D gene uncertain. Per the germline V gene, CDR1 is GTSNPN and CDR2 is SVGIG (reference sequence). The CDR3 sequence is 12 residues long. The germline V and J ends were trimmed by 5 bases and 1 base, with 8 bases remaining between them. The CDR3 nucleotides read TGTGCCTGGTCAGCGGCGAACACTGAAGCTTTCTTT. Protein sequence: CAWSAANTEAFF.

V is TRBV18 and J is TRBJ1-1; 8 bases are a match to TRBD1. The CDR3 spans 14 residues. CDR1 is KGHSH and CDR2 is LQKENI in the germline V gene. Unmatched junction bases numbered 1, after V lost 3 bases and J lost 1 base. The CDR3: CASSPGQENTEAFF. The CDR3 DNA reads TGTGCCAGCTCACCGGGACAGGAGAACACTGAAGCTTTCTTT.

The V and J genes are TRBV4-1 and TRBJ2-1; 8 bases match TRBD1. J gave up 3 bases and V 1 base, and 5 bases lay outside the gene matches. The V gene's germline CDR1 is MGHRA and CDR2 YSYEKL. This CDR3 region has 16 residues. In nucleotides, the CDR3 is TGCGCCAGCAGCCAAGCCGGAACAGGGGGCTACAATGAGCAGTTCTTC. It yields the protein CASSQAGTGGYNEQFF.

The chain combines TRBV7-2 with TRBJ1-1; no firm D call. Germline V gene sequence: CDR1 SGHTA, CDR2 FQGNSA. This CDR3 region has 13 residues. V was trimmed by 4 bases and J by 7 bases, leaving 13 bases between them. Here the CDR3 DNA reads TGTGCCAGCAGCTCCCTGAGGGCTAGTGAAGCTTTCTTT. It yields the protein CASSSLRASEAFF.

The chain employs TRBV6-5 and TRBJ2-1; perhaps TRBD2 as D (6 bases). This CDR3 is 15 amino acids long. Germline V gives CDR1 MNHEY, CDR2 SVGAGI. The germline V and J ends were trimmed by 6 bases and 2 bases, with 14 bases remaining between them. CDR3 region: CASRSVGGAYNEQFF. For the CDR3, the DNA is TGTGCCAGCAGGTCCGTGGGCGGGGCCTACAATGAGCAGTTCTTC.

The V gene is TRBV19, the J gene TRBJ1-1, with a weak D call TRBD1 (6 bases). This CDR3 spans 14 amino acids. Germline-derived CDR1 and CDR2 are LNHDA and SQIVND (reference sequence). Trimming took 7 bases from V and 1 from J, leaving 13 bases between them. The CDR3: CASNTGQGNTEAFF. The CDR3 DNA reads TGTGCCAGTAATACGGGACAAGGGAACACTGAAGCTTTCTTT. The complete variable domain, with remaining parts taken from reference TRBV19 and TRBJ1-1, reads DGGITQSPKYLFRKEGQNVTLSCEQNLNHDAMYWYRQDPGQGLRLIYYSQIVNDFQKGDIAEGYSVSREKKESFPLTVTSAQKNPTAFYLCASNTGQGNTEAFFGQGTRLTVV.

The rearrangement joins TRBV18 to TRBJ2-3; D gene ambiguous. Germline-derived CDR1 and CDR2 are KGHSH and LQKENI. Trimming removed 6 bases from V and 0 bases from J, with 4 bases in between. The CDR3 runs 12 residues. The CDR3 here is CASSPSTDTQYF. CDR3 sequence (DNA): TGTGCCAGCTCTCCTAGCACAGATACGCAGTATTTT.

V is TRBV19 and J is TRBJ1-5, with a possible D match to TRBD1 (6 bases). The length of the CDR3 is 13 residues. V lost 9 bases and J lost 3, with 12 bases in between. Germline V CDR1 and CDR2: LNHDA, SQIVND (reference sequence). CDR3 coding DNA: TGTGCCAGCCAGGACAGACCCAATCAGCCCCAGCATTTT. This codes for CASQDRPNQPQHF.

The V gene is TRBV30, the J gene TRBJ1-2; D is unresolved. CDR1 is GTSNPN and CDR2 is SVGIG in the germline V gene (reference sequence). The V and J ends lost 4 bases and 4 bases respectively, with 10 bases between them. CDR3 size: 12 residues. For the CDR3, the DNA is TGTGCCTGGATTGCAGGATTCTATGGCTACACCTTC. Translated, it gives CAWIAGFYGYTF. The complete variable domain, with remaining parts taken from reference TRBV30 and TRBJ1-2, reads SQTIHQWPATLVQPVGSPLSLECTVEGTSNPNLYWYRQAAGRGLQLLFYSVGIGQISSEVPQNLSASRPQDRQFILSSKKLLLSDSGFYLCAWIAGFYGYTFGSGTRLTVV.

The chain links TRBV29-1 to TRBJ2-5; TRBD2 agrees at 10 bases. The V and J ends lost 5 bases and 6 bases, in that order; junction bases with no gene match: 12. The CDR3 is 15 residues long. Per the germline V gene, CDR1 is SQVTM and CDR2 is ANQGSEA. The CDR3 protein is CSVWASGSTVKTQYF. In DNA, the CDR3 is TGCAGCGTTTGGGCTAGCGGGAGCACGGTGAAGACCCAGTACTTC.

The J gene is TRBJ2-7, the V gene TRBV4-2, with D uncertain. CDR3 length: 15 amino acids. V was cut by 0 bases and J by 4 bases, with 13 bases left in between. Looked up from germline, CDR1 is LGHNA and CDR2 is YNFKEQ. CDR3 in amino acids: CASSQDNFENYEQYF. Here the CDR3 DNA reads TGTGCCAGCAGCCAAGATAATTTCGAGAATTACGAGCAGTACTTC.

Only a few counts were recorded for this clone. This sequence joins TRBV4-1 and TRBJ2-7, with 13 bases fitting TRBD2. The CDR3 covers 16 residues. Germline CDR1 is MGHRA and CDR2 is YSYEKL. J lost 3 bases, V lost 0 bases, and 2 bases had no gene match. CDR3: CASSQDRTSGGYEQYF. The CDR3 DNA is TGCGCCAGCAGCCAAGACCGGACTAGCGGGGGCTACGAGCAGTACTTC.

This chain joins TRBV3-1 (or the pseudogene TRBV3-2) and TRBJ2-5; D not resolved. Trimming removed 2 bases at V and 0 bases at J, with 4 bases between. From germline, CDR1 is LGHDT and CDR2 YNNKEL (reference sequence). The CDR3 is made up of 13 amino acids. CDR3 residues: CASSQLNQETQYF. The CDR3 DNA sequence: TGTGCCAGCAGCCAACTTAACCAAGAGACCCAGTACTTC.

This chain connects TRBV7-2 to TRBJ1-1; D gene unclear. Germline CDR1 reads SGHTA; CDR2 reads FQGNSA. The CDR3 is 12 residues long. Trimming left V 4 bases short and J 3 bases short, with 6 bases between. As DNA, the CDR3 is TGTGCCAGCAGCTGGAGAGACACTGAAGCTTTCTTT. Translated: CASSWRDTEAFF.

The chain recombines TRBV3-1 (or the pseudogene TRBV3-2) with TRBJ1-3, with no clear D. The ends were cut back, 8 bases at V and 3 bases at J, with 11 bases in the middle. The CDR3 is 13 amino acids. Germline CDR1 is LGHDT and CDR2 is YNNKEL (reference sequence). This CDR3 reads CASLNLLGNTIYF. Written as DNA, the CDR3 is TGTGCCAGCTTAAATCTTCTTGGAAACACCATATATTTT.

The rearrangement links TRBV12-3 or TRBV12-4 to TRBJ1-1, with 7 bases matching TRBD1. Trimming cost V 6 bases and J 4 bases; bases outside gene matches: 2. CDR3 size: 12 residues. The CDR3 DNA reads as TGTGCCAGCAGCCCAGGGGGCACTGAAGCTTTCTTT. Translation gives CASSPGGTEAFF.

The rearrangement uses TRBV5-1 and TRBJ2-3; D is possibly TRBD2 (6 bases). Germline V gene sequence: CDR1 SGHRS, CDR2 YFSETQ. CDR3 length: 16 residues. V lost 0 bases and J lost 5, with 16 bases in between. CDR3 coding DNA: TGCGCCAGCAGCTTGGAAGACCGGAGGGAGGTAGATACGCAGTATTTT. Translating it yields CASSLEDRREVDTQYF.

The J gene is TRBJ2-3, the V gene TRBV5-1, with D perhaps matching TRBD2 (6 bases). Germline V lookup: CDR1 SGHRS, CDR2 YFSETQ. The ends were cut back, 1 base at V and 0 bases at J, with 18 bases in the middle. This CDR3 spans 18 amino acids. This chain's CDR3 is CASSLWGEVGLSTDTQYF. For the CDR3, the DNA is TGCGCCAGCAGCTTGTGGGGGGAAGTAGGGCTGAGCACAGATACGCAGTATTTT.

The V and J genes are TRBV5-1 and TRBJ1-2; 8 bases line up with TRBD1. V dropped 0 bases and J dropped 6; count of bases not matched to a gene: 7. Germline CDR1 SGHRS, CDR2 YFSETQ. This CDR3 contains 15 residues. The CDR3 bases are TGCGCCAGCAGCTTGGCTGGACAGGGAGGGAATGGCTACACCTTC. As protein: CASSLAGQGGNGYTF.

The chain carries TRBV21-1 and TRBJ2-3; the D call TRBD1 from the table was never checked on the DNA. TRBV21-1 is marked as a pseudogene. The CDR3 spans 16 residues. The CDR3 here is CASSKVGTDRTDTQYF. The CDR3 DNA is TGTGCCAGCAGCAAAGTGGGGACAGACCGCACAGATACGCAGTATTTT.

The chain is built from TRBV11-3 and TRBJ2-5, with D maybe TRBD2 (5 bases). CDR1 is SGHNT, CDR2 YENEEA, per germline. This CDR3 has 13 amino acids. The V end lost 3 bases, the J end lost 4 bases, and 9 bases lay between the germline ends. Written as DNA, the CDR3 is TGTGCCAGCAGCTTCGGGGTCGGAGAGACCCAGTACTTC. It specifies CASSFGVGETQYF.

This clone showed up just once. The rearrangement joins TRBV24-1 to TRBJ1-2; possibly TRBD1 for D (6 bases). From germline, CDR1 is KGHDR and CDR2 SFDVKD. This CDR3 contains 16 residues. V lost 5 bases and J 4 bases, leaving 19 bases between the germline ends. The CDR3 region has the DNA TGTGCCACCAGTGCGCCCGGGGGGGGCGACGGCTATGGCTACACCTTC. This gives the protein CATSAPGGGDGYGYTF.

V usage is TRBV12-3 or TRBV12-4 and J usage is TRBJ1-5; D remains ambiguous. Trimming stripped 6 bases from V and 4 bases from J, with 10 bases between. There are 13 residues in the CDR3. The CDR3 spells CASSYEVNQPQHF. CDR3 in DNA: TGTGCCAGCAGCTATGAAGTGAATCAGCCCCAGCATTTT.

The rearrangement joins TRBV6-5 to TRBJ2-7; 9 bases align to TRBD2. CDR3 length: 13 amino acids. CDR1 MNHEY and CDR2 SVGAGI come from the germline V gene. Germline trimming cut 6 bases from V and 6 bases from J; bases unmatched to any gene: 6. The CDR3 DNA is TGTGCCAGCAGGCGGGAGGGCCGAGGCGAGCAGTACTTC. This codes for CASRREGRGEQYF.

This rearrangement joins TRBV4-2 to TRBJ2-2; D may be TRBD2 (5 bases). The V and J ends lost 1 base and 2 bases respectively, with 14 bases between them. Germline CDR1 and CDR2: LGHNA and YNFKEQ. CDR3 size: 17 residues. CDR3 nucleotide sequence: TGTGCCAGCAGCCAAGGAGGGTCGGGATCCAACACCGGGGAGCTGTTTTTT. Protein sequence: CASSQGGSGSNTGELFF.